This section outlines one T cell receptor beta chain sequence together with its context. Its cognate antigen is unknown. DNA from unsorted PBMC was sequenced on ten immunoSEQ deep assay plates. TCRdb keeps only in-frame clones here, not all; method: immunoSEQ multiplex PCR. The data hold 450,000 to 650,000 clones, with about 80% observed a single time. This specimen comes from a study of shared clonotypes between healthy human individuals. For the study at large: Two women and a few men aged 18 to 49 made up the donors.

Germline CDR1 GTSNPN, CDR2 SVGIG (reference sequence). This CDR3 is built from 17 residues. Trimming cost V 2 bases and J 0 bases, with 19 bases left between them. Study findings and constraints: Owing to a small donor count, the genetic and exposure-history diversity represented was limited.

Material: PBMCs. This TCR came from a woman between 40 and 55 years old in good health. Some clones in this sample may be carry-over from other donors' samples. The V and J genes are TRBV30 and TRBJ1-1; tentatively, D is TRBD1 (6 bases). This CDR3 is CAWSRRQGRLMNTEAFF. Written as DNA, the CDR3 is TGTGCCTGGAGTCGGCGGCAGGGGCGACTAATGAACACTGAAGCTTTCTTT.